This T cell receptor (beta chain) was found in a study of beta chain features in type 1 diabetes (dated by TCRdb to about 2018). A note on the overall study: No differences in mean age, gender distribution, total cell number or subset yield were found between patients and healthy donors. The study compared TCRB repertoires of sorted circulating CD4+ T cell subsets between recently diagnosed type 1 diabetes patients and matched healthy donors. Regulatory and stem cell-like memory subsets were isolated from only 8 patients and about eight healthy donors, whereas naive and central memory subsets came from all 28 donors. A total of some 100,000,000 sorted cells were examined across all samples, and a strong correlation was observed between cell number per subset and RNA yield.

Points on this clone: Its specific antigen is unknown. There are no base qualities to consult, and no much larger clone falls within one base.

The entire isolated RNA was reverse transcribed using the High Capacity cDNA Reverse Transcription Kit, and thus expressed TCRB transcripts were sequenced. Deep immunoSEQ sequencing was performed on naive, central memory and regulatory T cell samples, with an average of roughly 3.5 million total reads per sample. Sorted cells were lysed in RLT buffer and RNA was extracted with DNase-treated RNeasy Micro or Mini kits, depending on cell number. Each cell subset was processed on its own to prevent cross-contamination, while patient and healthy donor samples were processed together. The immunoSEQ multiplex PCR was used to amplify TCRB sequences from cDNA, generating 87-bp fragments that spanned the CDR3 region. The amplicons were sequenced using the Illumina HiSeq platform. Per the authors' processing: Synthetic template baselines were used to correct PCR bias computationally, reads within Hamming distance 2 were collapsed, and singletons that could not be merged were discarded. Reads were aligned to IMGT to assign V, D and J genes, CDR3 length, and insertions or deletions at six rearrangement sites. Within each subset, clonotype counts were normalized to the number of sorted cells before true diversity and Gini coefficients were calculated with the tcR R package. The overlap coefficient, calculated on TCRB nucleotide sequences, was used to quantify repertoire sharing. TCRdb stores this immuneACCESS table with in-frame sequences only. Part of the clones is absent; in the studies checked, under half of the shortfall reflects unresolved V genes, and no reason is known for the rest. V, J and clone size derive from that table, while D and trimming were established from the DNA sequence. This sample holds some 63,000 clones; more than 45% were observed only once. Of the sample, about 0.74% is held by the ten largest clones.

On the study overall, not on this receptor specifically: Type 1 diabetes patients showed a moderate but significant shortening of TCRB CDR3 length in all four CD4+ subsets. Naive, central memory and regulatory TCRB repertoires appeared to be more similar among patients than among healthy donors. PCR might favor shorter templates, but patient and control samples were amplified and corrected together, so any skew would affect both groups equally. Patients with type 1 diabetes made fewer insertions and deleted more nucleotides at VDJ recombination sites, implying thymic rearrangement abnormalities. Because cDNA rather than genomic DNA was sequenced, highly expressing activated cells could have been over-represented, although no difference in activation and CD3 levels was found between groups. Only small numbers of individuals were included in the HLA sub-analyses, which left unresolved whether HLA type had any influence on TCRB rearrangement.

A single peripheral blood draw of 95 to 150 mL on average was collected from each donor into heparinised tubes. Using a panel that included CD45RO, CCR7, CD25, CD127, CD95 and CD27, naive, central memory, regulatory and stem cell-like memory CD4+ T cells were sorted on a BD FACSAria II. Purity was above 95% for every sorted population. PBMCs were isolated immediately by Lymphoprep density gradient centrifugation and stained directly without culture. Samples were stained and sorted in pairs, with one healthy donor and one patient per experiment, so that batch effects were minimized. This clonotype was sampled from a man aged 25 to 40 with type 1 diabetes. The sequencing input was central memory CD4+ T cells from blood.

The sequenced DNA: TGTGCCAGCAGCGGGGCGAGGGGACAGAACCAGGCAACTGAGCAGTACTTC. It translates to CASSGARGQNQATEQYF. The receptor chain draws on TRBV7-2 and TRBJ2-7, with 7 middle bases fitting TRBD1. V and J are trimmed by 5 bases and 7 bases, and the gene matches miss 20 bases of the junction. Counted from cysteine to phenylalanine, this CDR3 has 17 amino acids. Only the CDR3 DNA stays, 51 bases, in frame from base 1. Based on the germline V gene, the CDR1 and CDR2 sequences are SGHTA and FQGNSA. The full variable domain, completed from the reference TRBV7-2 and TRBJ2-7 proteins outside the CDR3, reads GAGVSQSPSNKVTEKGKDVELRCDPISGHTALYWYRQSLGQGLEFLIYFQGNSAPDKSGLPSDRFSAERTGGSVSTLTIQRTQQEDSAVYLCASSGARGQNQATEQYFGPGTRLTVT.